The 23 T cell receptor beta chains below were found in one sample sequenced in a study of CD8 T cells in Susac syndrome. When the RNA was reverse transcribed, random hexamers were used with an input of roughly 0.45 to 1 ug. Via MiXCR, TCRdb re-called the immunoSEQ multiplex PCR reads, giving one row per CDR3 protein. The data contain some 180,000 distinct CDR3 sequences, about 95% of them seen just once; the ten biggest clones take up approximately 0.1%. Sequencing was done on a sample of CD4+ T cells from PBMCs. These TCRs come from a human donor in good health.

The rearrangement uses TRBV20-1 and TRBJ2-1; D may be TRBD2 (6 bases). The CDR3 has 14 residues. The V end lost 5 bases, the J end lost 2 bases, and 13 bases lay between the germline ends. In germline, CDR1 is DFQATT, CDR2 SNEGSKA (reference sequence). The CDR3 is CSAHRAGPYNEQFF. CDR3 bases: TGCAGTGCTCACCGGGCGGGACCCTACAATGAGCAGTTCTTC.

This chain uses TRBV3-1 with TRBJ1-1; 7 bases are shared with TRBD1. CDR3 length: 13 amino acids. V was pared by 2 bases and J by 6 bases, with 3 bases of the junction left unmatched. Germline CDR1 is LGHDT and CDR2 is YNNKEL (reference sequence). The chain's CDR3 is CASSQRGPAEAFF. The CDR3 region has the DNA TGTGCCAGCAGCCAAAGGGGGCCCGCTGAAGCTTTCTTT.

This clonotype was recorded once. This CDR3 reads CAWSVWTGKLFF. The CDR3 coding sequence is TGTGCCTGGAGTGTTTGGACAGGGAAACTGTTTTTT. The rearrangement joins TRBV30 to TRBJ1-4; TRBD1 aligns across 8 bases. The germline V gene has CDR1 GTSNPN and CDR2 SVGIG (reference sequence). The junction had 2 bases not matched to a gene; V was cut back by 0 bases and J by 11 bases. The CDR3 loop spans 12 amino acids.

The DNA of the CDR3 is TGCGCCTCTGGGGGGATCGGCGCAGATACGCAGTATTTT. Amino acids: CASGGIGADTQYF. The chain carries TRBV29-1 and TRBJ2-3; D is possibly TRBD2 (6 bases). Germline V gene data show CDR1 as SQVTM and CDR2 as ANQGSEA. There are 13 residues in the CDR3.

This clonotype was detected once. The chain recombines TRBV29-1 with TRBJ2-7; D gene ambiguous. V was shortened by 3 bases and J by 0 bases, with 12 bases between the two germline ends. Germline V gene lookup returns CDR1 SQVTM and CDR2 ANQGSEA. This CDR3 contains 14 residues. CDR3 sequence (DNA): TGCAGCGTTGAGGTCAGCCTAAGCTCCTACGAGCAGTACTTC. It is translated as CSVEVSLSSYEQYF.

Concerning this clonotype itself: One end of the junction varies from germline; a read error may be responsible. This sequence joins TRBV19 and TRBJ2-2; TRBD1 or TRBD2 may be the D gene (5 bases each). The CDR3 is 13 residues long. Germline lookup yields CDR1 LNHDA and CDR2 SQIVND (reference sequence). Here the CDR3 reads CASSRQNTGEPFF. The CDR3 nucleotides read TGTGCCAGTAGTCGACAGAACACCGGGGAGCCGTTTTTT.

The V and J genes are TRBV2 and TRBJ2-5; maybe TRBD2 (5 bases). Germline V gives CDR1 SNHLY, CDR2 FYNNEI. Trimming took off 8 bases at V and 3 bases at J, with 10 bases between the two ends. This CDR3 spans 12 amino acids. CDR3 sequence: CASGRREETQYF. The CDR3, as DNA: TGTGCCAGCGGGCGGCGGGAAGAGACCCAGTACTTC.

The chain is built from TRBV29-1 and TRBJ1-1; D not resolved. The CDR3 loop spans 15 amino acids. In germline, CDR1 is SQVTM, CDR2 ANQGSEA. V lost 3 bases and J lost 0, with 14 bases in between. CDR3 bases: TGCAGCGTTGATGGTACCACCTACATGAACACTGAAGCTTTCTTT. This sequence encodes CSVDGTTYMNTEAFF.

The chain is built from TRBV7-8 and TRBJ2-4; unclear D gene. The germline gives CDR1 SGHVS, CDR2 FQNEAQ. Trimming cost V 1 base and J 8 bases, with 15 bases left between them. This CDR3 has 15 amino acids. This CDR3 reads CASSLVPGSPDIQYF. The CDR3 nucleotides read TGTGCCAGCAGCTTAGTCCCCGGATCCCCGGACATTCAGTACTTC.

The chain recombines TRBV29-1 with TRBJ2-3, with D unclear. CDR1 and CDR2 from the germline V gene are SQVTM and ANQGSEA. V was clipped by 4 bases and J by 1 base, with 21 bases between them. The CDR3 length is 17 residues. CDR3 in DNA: TGCAGCGTTGGCGGAAAGGTGTGGTTTGGGGGCACAGATACGCAGTATTTT. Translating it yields CSVGGKVWFGGTDTQYF.

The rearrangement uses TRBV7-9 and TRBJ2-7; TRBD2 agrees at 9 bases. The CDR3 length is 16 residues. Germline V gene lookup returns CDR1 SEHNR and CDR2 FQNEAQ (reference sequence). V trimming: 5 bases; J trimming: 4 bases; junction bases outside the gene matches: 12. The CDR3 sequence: CASSRQGSGSLYEQYF. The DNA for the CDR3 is TGTGCCAGCAGCCGACAGGGTAGCGGGAGTCTTTACGAGCAGTACTTC.

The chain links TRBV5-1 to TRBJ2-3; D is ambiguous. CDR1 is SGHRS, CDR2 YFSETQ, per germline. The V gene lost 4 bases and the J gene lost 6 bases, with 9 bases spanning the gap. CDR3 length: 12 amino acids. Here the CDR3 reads CASSPSSDTQYF. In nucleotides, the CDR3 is TGCGCCAGCAGCCCCTCGTCCGATACGCAGTATTTT.

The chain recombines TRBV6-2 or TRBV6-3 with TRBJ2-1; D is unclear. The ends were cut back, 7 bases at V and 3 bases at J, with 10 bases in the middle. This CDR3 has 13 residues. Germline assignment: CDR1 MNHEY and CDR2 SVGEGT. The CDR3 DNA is TGTGCCAGCACCCCTCGAGGCTACAATGAGCAGTTCTTC. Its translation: CASTPRGYNEQFF.

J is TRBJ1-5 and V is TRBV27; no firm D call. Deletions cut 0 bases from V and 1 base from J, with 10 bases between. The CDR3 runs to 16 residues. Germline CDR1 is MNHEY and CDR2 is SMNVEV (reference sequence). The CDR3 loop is CASSLSLQMSNQPQHF. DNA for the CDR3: TGTGCCAGCAGTTTATCCCTCCAAATGAGCAATCAGCCCCAGCATTTT.

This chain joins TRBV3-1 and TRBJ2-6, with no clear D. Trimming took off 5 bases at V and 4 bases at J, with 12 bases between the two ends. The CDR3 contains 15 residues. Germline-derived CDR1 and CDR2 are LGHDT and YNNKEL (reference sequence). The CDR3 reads CASSIVPYGANVLTF. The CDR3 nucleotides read TGTGCCAGCAGCATAGTACCCTACGGGGCCAACGTCCTGACTTTC.

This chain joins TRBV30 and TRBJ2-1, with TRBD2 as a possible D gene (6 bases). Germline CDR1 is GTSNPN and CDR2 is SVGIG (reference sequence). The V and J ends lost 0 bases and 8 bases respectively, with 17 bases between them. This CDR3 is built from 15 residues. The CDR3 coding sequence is TGTGCCTGGAGTGTACGAGGGAAGACGGGGGATGAGCAGTTCTTC. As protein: CAWSVRGKTGDEQFF.

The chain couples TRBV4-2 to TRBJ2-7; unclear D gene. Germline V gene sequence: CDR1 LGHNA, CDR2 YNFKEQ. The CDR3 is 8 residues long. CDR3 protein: CQLYEQYF. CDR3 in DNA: TGTCAGTTGTACGAGCAGTACTTC.

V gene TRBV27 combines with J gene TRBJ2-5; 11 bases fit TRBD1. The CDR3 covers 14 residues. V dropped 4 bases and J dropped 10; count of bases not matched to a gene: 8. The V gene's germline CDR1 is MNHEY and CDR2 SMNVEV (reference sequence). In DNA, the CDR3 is TGTGCCAGCAGTTCCCGGCGGACAGGGGGCGACCAGTACTTC. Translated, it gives CASSSRRTGGDQYF.

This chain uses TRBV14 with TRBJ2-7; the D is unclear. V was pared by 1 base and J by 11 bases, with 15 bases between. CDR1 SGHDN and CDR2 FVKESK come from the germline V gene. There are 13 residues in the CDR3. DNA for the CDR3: TGTGCCAGCAGCCAAGTGATGGAAGGCCCTAAGTACTTC. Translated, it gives CASSQVMEGPKYF.

The DNA for the CDR3 is TGTGCCAGTAGTATAGGGACACAGAATCAGCCCCAGCATTTT. It codes for CASSIGTQNQPQHF. The chain joins TRBV19 to TRBJ1-5, with D possibly being TRBD1 (5 bases). There are 14 residues in the CDR3. Trimming stripped 1 base from V and 4 bases from J, with 8 bases between. From germline, CDR1 is LNHDA and CDR2 SQIVND (reference sequence).

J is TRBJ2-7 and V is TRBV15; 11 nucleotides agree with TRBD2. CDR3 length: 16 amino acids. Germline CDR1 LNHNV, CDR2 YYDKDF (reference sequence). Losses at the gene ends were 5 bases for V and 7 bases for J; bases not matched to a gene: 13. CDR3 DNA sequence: TGTGCCACCAGCCTCCAACTAGCGGGAGTTAATGGTGAGCAGTACTTC. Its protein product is CATSLQLAGVNGEQYF. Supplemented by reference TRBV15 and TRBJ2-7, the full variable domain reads DAMVIQNPRYQVTQFGKPVTLSCSQTLNHNVMYWYQQKSSQAPKLLFHYYDKDFNNEADTPDNFQSRRPNTSFCFLDIRSPGLGDTAMYLCATSLQLAGVNGEQYFGPGTRLTVT.

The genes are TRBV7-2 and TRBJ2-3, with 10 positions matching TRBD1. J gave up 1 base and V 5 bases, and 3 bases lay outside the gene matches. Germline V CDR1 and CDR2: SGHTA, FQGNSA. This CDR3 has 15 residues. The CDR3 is CASSRDRGGTDTQYF. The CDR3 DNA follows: TGTGCCAGCAGCCGGGACAGGGGAGGCACAGATACGCAGTATTTT.

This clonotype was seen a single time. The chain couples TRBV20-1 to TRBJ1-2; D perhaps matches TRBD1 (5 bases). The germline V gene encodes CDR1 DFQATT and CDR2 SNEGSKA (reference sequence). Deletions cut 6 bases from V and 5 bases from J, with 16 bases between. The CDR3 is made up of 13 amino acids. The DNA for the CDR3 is TGCAGTGCCCCGGTGACAGTGGGATATGGCTACACCTTC. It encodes CSAPVTVGYGYTF.